This T cell receptor (beta chain) was captured by sequencing in a study of blood T cell repertoires in COVID-19. Across the study: The United States, Italy and Spain supplied acute and convalescent COVID-19 samples. The cDNA or gDNA used as material had been derived from T cells, B-cell-depleted T cells, or PBMCs.

J lost 0 bases, V lost 5 bases, and 5 bases had no gene match. The germline gives CDR1 MNHEY, CDR2 SVGAGI. The CDR3 sequence is 15 residues long. Patients from Seattle were sampled longitudinally, starting during active infection. This table comes from immunoSEQ multiplex PCR, and its TCRdb copy is limited to in-frame clones, with some not included. The table includes roughly 150,000 clones, over 80% detected once. The sequence derives from a woman of 80 years or more with COVID-19, enrolled during active disease. This chain links TRBV6-5 with TRBJ2-7; 9 bases line up with TRBD2. The sample consisted of peripheral blood. The CDR3 region is CASSPTSGSSYEQYF. DNA for the CDR3: TGTGCCAGCAGTCCGACTAGCGGTAGCTCCTACGAGCAGTACTTC.